The clone carrying this T cell receptor (beta chain) appeared a few times. The source of the sample is a study of shared T cell receptors in the human thymus. The V end lost 3 bases, the J end lost 3 bases, and 8 bases lay between the germline ends. This CDR3 has 14 amino acids. Germline V gives CDR1 LNHDA, CDR2 SQIVND (reference sequence). Measured with immunoSEQ multiplex PCR; TCRdb has only the in-frame clones, and not every one. The sample lists some 660,000 clones, more than 70% occurring once. This sample was shared with a second study, whose subject was human thymus T cells. This second study says: Resections from corrective heart surgery supplied the thymus tissue. Thymic as well as blood repertoires seemed to favor certain V and J genes unevenly.

The sample was thymocytes. This chain joins TRBV19 and TRBJ1-4; D remains ambiguous. This TCR was sampled from a boy less than two years old with a congenital heart defect. The CDR3 sequence: CASSIPGPNEKLFF. The CDR3 coding sequence is TGTGCCAGTAGTATCCCTGGGCCTAATGAAAAACTGTTTTTT. The whole variable domain, remainder taken from reference TRBV19 and TRBJ1-4, is DGGITQSPKYLFRKEGQNVTLSCEQNLNHDAMYWYRQDPGQGLRLIYYSQIVNDFQKGDIAEGYSVSREKKESFPLTVTSAQKNPTAFYLCASSIPGPNEKLFFGSGTQLSVL.